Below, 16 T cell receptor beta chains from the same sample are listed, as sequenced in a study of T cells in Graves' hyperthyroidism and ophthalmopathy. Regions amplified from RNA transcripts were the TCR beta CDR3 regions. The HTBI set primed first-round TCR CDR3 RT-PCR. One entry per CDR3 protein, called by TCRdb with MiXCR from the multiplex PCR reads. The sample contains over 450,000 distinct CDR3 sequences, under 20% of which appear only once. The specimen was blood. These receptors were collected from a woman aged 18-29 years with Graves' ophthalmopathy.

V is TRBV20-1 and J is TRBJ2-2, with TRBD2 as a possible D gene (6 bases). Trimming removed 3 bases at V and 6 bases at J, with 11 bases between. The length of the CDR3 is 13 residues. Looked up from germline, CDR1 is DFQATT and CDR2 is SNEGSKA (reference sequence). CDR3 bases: TGCAGTGCTAGCGGGAGTCTTTCCGGGGAGCTGTTTTTT. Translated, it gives CSASGSLSGELFF.

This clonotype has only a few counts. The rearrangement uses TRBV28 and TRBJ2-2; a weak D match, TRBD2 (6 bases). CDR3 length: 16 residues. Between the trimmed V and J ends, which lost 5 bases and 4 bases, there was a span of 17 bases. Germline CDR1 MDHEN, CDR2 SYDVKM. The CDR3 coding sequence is TGTGCCAGCAGTCTTCACAGGACCGGGAGCACCGGGGAGCTGTTTTTT. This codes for CASSLHRTGSTGELFF. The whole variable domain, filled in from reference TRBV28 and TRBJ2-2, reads DVKVTQSSRYLVKRTGEKVFLECVQDMDHENMFWYRQDPGLGLRLIYFSYDVKMKEKGDIPEGYSVSREKKERFSLILESASTNQTSMYLCASSLHRTGSTGELFFGEGSRLTVL.

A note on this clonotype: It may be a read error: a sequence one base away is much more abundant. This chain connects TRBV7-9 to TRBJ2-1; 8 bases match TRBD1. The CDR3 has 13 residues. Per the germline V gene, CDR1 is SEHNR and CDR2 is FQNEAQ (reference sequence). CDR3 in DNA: TGTGCCAGCCGACAGGGGTCCTACAATGAGCGGTTCTTC. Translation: CASRQGSYNERFF. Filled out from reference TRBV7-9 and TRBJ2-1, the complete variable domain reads DTGVSQNPRHKITKRGQNVTFRCDPISEHNRLYWYRQTLGQGPEFLTYFQNEAQLEKSRLLSDRFSAERPKGSFSTLEIQRTEQGDSAMYLCASRQGSYNERFFGPGTRLTVL.

CDR3 region: CSVRDMGSYNEQFF. CDR3 in DNA: TGCAGCGTCCGGGACATGGGCTCCTACAATGAGCAGTTCTTC. The chain combines TRBV29-1 with TRBJ2-1, with D perhaps TRBD1 (6 bases). V gave up 6 bases and J gave up 0 bases, with 12 bases separating them. The germline CDR1 and CDR2 sequences are SQVTM and ANQGSEA. The CDR3 runs 14 residues.

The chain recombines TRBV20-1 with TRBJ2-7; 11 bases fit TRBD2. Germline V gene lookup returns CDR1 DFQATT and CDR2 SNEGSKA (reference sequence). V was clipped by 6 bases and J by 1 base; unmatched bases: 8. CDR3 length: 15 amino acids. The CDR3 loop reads CSAKLAGARSYEQYF. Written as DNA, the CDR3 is TGCAGTGCAAAACTAGCGGGAGCAAGGTCCTACGAGCAGTACTTC.

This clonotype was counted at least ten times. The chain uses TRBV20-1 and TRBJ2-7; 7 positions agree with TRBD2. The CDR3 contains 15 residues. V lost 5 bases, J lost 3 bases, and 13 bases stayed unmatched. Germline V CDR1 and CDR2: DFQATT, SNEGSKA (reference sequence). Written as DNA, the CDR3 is TGCAGTGCTGTACGACTAGCCTTTCACGACTACGAGCAGTACTTC. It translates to CSAVRLAFHDYEQYF.

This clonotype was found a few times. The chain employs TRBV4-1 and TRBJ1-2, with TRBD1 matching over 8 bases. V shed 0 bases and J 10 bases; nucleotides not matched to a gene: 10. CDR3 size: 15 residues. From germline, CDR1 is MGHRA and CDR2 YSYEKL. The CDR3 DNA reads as TGCGCCAGCAGCCAAGATCTAAGGGACAGGTATTACTACACCTTC. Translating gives CASSQDLRDRYYYTF.

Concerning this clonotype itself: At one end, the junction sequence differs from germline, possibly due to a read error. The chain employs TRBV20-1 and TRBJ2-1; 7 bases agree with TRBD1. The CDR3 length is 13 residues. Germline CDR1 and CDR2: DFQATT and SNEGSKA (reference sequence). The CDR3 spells CSPRGRSYNEQFF. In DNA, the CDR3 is TGCAGTCCTAGGGGGCGATCTTACAATGAGCAGTTCTTC.

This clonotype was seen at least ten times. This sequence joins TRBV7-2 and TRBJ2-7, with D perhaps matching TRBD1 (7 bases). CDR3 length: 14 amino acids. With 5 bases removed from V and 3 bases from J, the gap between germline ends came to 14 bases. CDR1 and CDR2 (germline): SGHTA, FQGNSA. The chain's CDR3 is CASSNSRDSYEQYF. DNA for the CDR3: TGTGCCAGCAGCAATTCGCGGGACAGCTACGAGCAGTACTTC.

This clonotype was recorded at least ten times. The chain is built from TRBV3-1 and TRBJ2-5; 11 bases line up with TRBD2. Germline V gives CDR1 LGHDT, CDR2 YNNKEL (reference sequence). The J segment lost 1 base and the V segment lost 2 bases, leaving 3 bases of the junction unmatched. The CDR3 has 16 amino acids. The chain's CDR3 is CASSQRLAGRQETQYF. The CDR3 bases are TGTGCCAGCAGCCAACGACTAGCGGGGCGCCAAGAGACCCAGTACTTC.

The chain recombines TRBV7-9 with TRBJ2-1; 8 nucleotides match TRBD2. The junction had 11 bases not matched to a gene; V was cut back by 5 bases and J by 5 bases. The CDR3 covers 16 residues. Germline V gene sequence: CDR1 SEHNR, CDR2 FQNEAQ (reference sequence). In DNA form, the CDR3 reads TGTGCCAGCAGCACACGAGCGGGAGTGGGTCACAATGAGCAGTTCTTC. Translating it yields CASSTRAGVGHNEQFF.

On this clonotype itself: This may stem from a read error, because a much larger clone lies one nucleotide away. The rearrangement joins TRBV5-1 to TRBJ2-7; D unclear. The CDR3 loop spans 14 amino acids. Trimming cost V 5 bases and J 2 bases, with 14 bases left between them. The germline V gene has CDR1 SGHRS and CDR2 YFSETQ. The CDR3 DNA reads TGCGCCAGCAGTGTCTGGGCTAAGCCCTACGAGCAGTACTTC. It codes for CASSVWAKPYEQYF.

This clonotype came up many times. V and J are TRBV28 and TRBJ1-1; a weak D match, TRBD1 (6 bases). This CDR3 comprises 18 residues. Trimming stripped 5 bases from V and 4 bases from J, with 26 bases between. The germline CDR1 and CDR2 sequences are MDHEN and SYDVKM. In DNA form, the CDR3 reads TGTGCCAGCAGTGGCCCCCCCAATAAGTCGCAAGGGGGCACTGAAGCTTTCTTT. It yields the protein CASSGPPNKSQGGTEAFF.

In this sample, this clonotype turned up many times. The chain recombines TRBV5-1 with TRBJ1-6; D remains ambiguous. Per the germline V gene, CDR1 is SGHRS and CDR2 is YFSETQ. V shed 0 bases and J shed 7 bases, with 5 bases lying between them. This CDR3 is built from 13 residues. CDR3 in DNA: TGCGCCAGCAGCTTGGATCCGAATTCACCCCTCCACTTT. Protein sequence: CASSLDPNSPLHF.

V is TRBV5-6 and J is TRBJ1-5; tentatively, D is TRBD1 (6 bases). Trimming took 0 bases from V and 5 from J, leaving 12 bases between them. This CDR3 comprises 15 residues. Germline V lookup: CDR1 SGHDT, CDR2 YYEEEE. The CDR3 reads CASSLGGDTYQPQHF. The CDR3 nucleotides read TGTGCCAGCAGCTTGGGCGGGGACACTTATCAGCCCCAGCATTTT. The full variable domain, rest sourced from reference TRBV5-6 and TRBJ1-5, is DAGVTQSPTHLIKTRGQQVTLRCSPKSGHDTVSWYQQALGQGPQFIFQYYEEEERQRGNFPDRFSGHQFPNYSSELNVNALLLGDSALYLCASSLGGDTYQPQHFGDGTRLSIL.

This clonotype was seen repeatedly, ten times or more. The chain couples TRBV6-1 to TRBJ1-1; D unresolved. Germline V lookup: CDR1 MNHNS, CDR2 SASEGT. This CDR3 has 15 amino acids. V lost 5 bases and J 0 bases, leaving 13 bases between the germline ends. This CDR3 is CASSYPASMNTEAFF. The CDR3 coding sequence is TGTGCCAGCAGTTACCCGGCCAGCATGAACACTGAAGCTTTCTTT.